The rows below give T cell receptor beta chains drawn from one sample of a study of neurological immune-mediated disorders. Each CDR3 protein is one row after TCRdb ran MiXCR on the 5' RACE reads. The table includes around 40,000 distinct CDR3 sequences, roughly 13% detected once. Sequenced input: PBMCs. These receptors all come from a female donor in good health. Both conserved end residues are part of each CDR3. A D gene is named only where the DNA matches it firmly. The size entry is marked missing in some rows and otherwise reads once, few, many or a size class.

-	TRBD1	TRBV3-1	TRBJ2-1	TGTGCCAGCAGCGAAACCGTGACAGGGATCTACAATGAGCAGTTCTTC	CASSETVTGIYNEQFF
-	TRBD1	TRBV28	TRBJ1-1	TGTGCCAGTACCCTTAGGACAGGGGTGACTGAAGCTTTCTTT	CASTLRTGVTEAFF
many	-	TRBV2	TRBJ1-2	TGTGCCACCACAATGACTGGAAATGGCTACACCTTC	CATTMTGNGYTF
many	-	TRBV11-2	TRBJ1-2	TGTGCCAGCAGGGGTGGTTGGCAGGGTTATGGCTACACCTTC	CASRGGWQGYGYTF
many	-	TRBV5-1	TRBJ1-1	TGCGCCAGCAGCTTGGGATCGGGGAACACTGAAGCTTTCTTT	CASSLGSGNTEAFF
many	TRBD2	TRBV24-1	TRBJ2-1	TGTGCCACCAGTGATCCAGGGACTAGCGACTACAATGAGCAGTTCTTC	CATSDPGTSDYNEQFF
many	-	TRBV6-5	TRBJ1-1	TGTGCCAGCAGTTCCCGGACCAGGGGCACTGAAGCTTTCTTT	CASSSRTRGTEAFF
medium-sized	-	TRBV20-1	TRBJ1-5	TGCAGTGCTAGGGGCAGAGCTTCCAATCAGCCCCAGCATTTT	CSARGRASNQPQHF
many	-	TRBV6-6	TRBJ1-1	TGTGCCAGCAGTCAGAGGAACAGCCGGGGTTTCTTT	CASSQRNSRGFF
many	TRBD1	TRBV11-2	TRBJ2-1	TGTGCCAGCAGCTTGGGACAGCACAATGAGCAGTTCTTC	CASSLGQHNEQFF
many	TRBD1	TRBV5-1	TRBJ1-2	TGCGCCAGCAGCTTGGAGGGGACAGGGGCGTTTGGCTACACCTTC	CASSLEGTGAFGYTF
few	-	TRBV3-1	TRBJ1-1	TGTGCCAGCAGACCCGGGGCGGGGAACACTGAAGCTTTCTTT	CASRPGAGNTEAFF
many	TRBD1	TRBV10-3	TRBJ1-4	TGTGCCATCAGTGAGGGGACAGGGGGATCGGCTAATGAAAAACTGTTTTTT	CAISEGTGGSANEKLFF
-	-	TRBV12-3/TRBV12-4	TRBJ1-1	TGTGCCAGCATTCCAGAGATTGCGGGACGGGGAAAAGCTTTCTTT	CASIPEIAGRGKAFF
many	TRBD1	TRBV5-5	TRBJ2-2	TGTGCCAGCAGCCTGACAGGGGGCCCCGGGGAGCTGTTTTTT	CASSLTGGPGELFF
many	-	TRBV7-7	TRBJ2-1	TGTGCTAGCAGCTTAGGGTCCGGACTGGACGACAATGAGCAGTTCTTC	CASSLGSGLDDNEQFF
many	-	TRBV5-6	TRBJ2-2	TGTGCCAGCAGCTTGGGCGGAGGGAGAGCGAACACCGGGGAGCTGTTTTTT	CASSLGGGRANTGELFF
many	TRBD2	TRBV5-1	TRBJ2-5	TGCGCCAGCAGCTTGGCGGGGGGTCGGGGAATGGAGACCCAGTACTTC	CASSLAGGRGMETQYF
-	TRBD1	TRBV19	TRBJ2-1	TGTGCCACCGCGACAGGGGGCGGTGAGCAGTTCTTC	CATATGGGEQFF
-	-	TRBV11-3	TRBJ2-5	TGTGCCAGCAGCTATCGGGACTCCCAGCAGGAGACCCAGTACTTC	CASSYRDSQQETQYF
-	-	TRBV18	TRBJ2-5	TGTGCCAGCTCACCAGGGTTGGGGGAGACCCAGTACTTC	CASSPGLGETQYF
many	-	TRBV6-1	TRBJ2-5	TGTGCCAGCAGTCAAAGGACAGTCCAAGAGACCCAGTACTTC	CASSQRTVQETQYF
many	-	TRBV4-1	TRBJ1-4	TGCGCCAGCAGCCAAGATAATACCAGGAATAATGAAAAACTGTTTTTT	CASSQDNTRNNEKLFF
-	-	TRBV6-4	TRBJ1-1	TGTGCCAGCAGTGACTCGCCGGAGGGGGACACTGAAGCTTTCTTT	CASSDSPEGDTEAFF
many	-	TRBV2	TRBJ2-2	TGTGCCAGCAGCCGAGGCTCATACGGGACCGGGGAGCTGTTTTTT	CASSRGSYGTGELFF
many	TRBD1	TRBV5-1	TRBJ1-1	TGCGCCAGCAGCTCGACAGGGACTGAAGCTTTCTTT	CASSSTGTEAFF
many	TRBD2	TRBV20-1	TRBJ2-7	TGCAGTGCTAGCGCCCCCCGGACTAGCGGGTACGAGCAGTACTTC	CSASAPRTSGYEQYF
many	-	TRBV12-3/TRBV12-4	TRBJ1-5	TGTGCCAGCAGTTCCCCTCTGGAAAGGATTAGCAATCAGCCCCAGCATTTT	CASSSPLERISNQPQHF
many	-	TRBV29-1	TRBJ1-1	TGCAGCGTTGAATGGCAGGGTTTGCCTGAAGCTTTCTTT	CSVEWQGLPEAFF
many	TRBD1	TRBV7-9	TRBJ2-3	TGTGCCAGCAGCGGAAGACAGGGGGATACGCAGTATTTT	CASSGRQGDTQYF